This T cell receptor beta chain derives from a study of persistence of HIV-infected CD4 T cells. Anti-CD3/anti-CD28 beads served as a nonspecific positive control stimulus. Sorting of responding CD4+ T cells relied on upregulated CD40 ligand together with CD69. This clone was picked up a small number of times. Antigen unknown. The libraries were made with immunoSEQ version 4 in survey mode. TCRdb's table, derived via immunoSEQ multiplex PCR, lists solely in-frame clones and lacks some. The profile shows roughly 43,000 clones, about 89% of them singletons. Per germline, CDR1 MNHEY and CDR2 SVGAGI. Trimming pared 6 bases from V and 0 bases from J, leaving 12 bases between. The CDR3 covers 15 residues.

The receptor was derived from an adult man with HIV who was CMV-seropositive. This rearrangement joins TRBV6-5 to TRBJ1-5; D might be TRBD1 (5 bases). The sample in question was CD4+ T cells sorted from PBMCs after approximately 20-hour stimulation, obtained from a patient who received antiretroviral therapy. DNA for the CDR3: TGTGCCAGCAGCGGGGGGAAATTTAGCAATCAGCCCCAGCATTTT. Its translation is CASSGGKFSNQPQHF.